The 8 T cell receptor beta chains presented below share a single source sample, sequenced in a study of blood T cell repertoires in COVID-19. Sequencing was performed with immunoSEQ multiplex PCR; in TCRdb, only in-frame clones are kept and a portion is missing. Of 95,000 to 150,000 clones detected, 80% to 85% appear once; the ten largest clones hold approximately 3.5%. Source material: PBMCs or T cells enriched from blood (not recorded which). These receptor sequences come from a woman in her 30s who had recovered from COVID-19.

The chain employs TRBV3-1 (or the pseudogene TRBV3-2) and TRBJ1-1; no reliable D call. This CDR3 has 16 amino acids. CDR1 and CDR2 (germline): LGHDT, YNNKEL (reference sequence). V was cut by 1 base and J by 3 bases, with 15 bases left in between. The DNA of the CDR3 is TGTGCCAGCAGCCAAGTATTTCAGGATCAGGACACTGAAGCTTTCTTT. The encoded protein is CASSQVFQDQDTEAFF.

The genes are TRBV4-1 and TRBJ1-1; TRBD1 might be the D (6 bases). Trimming left V 3 bases short and J 8 bases short, with 19 bases between. Germline lookup yields CDR1 MGHRA and CDR2 YSYEKL. The CDR3 covers 15 residues. CDR3: CASSQFGTPSREAFF. The CDR3 coding sequence is TGCGCCAGCAGCCAGTTCGGGACACCCTCTAGGGAAGCTTTCTTT.

V usage is TRBV19 and J usage is TRBJ2-5; 10 nucleotides align to TRBD1. The CDR3 runs to 19 residues. Germline trimming cut 5 bases from V and 5 bases from J; bases unmatched to any gene: 20. Germline lookup yields CDR1 LNHDA and CDR2 SQIVND (reference sequence). This CDR3 reads CASSPTSRDRGWVTETQYF. Here the CDR3 DNA reads TGTGCCAGTAGTCCGACGTCCCGGGACAGGGGTTGGGTCACGGAGACCCAGTACTTC.

The CDR3 protein is CASSPVGGGRDTEAFF. CDR3 nucleotides: TGTGCCAGCAGCCCGGTGGGAGGGGGGCGCGACACTGAAGCTTTCTTT. The chain uses TRBV11-2 and TRBJ1-1; weak D call: TRBD1 (6 bases). Germline CDR1 reads SGHAT; CDR2 reads FQNNGV. V gave up 5 bases and J gave up 3 bases, with 19 bases separating them. The CDR3 contains 16 residues.

J is TRBJ2-7 and V is TRBV9, with TRBD2 matching 8 bases. The CDR3 loop spans 15 amino acids. Trimming took 0 bases from V and 2 from J; bases not matched to a gene: 4. The germline CDR1 and CDR2 sequences are SGDLS and YYNGEE. The chain's CDR3 is CASSVDYGRAYEQYF. The CDR3 bases are TGTGCCAGCAGCGTAGATTACGGGAGGGCCTACGAGCAGTACTTC.

The V and J genes are TRBV10-3 and TRBJ2-7; TRBD2 matches 9 bases. The CDR3 length is 14 residues. The V segment lost 4 bases and the J segment 2 bases; nucleotides outside the gene matches: 3. Looked up from germline, CDR1 is ENHRY and CDR2 is SYGVKD. As DNA, the CDR3 is TGTGCCATCAGTGGGACTAGCGCTACCTACGAGCAGTACTTC. This sequence encodes CAISGTSATYEQYF.

The chain couples TRBV4-1 to TRBJ1-2, with 7 bases lining up with TRBD1. Germline V gene lookup returns CDR1 MGHRA and CDR2 YSYEKL. This CDR3 comprises 15 residues. The ends lost 0 bases at V and 2 bases at J; junction bases unmatched: 3. The CDR3 DNA reads TGCGCCAGCAGCCAAGATCCGGGACAGAACTATGGCTACACCTTC. Protein: CASSQDPGQNYGYTF.

This clone is a singleton in its sample. J is TRBJ2-3 and V is TRBV19, with TRBD2 matching over 7 bases. The CDR3 totals 12 residues. V lost 4 bases and J lost 9; bases outside the gene matches: 4. Looked up from germline, CDR1 is LNHDA and CDR2 is SQIVND (reference sequence). The CDR3 DNA reads as TGTGCCAGTAGTAGGCTAGCGGAAACGCAGTATTTT. It yields the protein CASSRLAETQYF.